The 6 T cell receptor beta chains below all came from one sample that was sequenced in a study of cytomegalovirus exposure and HLA in healthy donors. This PCR relied on a set of 60 Vbeta primers and 13 Jbeta primers. TCRdb's table, derived via immunoSEQ multiplex PCR, lists solely in-frame clones and lacks some. The sample lists 200,000 to 250,000 clones; approximately 70% were seen once. The sample consisted of PBMCs. The receptor set was obtained from a man aged 35 to 55 in good health and CMV-seropositive.

This sequence joins TRBV5-1 and TRBJ1-3; a weak D match, TRBD1 (6 bases). The CDR3 extends over 14 amino acids. The ends were cut back, 1 base at V and 4 bases at J, with 9 bases in the middle. Looked up from germline, CDR1 is SGHRS and CDR2 is YFSETQ. DNA of the CDR3: TGCGCCAGCAGCTTGACAACAGGGGGAAACACCATATATTTT. Its protein product is CASSLTTGGNTIYF.

V is TRBV5-6 and J is TRBJ2-7, with TRBD1 as a possible D gene (6 bases). The CDR3 runs 14 residues. The V end was cut by 4 bases, the J end by 3 bases, with 14 bases between. Germline loops: CDR1 SGHDT, CDR2 YYEEEE. The CDR3: CASSLDRLNYEQYF. The CDR3 nucleotides are TGTGCCAGCAGCCTAGACAGGCTTAACTACGAGCAGTACTTC.

V gene TRBV15 combines with J gene TRBJ1-2, with TRBD1 matching over 8 bases. The CDR3 has 13 amino acids. V was clipped by 4 bases and J by 5 bases; unmatched bases: 3. Looked up from germline, CDR1 is LNHNV and CDR2 is YYDKDF (reference sequence). The CDR3 protein is CATSTGGRYGYTF. The CDR3 DNA follows: TGTGCCACCAGCACAGGGGGCCGGTATGGCTACACCTTC.

The chain uses TRBV9 and TRBJ2-7; 9 bases agree with TRBD2. With V trimmed by 3 bases and J by 2 bases, 6 bases remained unmatched. The V gene's germline CDR1 is SGDLS and CDR2 YYNGEE. This CDR3 spans 15 amino acids. The CDR3 region is CASSGFSGGTYEQYF. Written as DNA, the CDR3 is TGTGCCAGCAGCGGATTTAGCGGGGGAACCTACGAGCAGTACTTC. The full variable domain, rest sourced from reference TRBV9 and TRBJ2-7, is DSGVTQTPKHLITATGQRVTLRCSPRSGDLSVYWYQQSLDQGLQFLIQYYNGEERAKGNILERFSAQQFPDLHSELNLSSLELGDSALYFCASSGFSGGTYEQYFGPGTRLTVT.

The rearrangement links TRBV2 to TRBJ1-6; 11 bases fit TRBD1. Trimming cost V 6 bases and J 9 bases; bases outside gene matches: 4. This CDR3 has 14 amino acids. Germline CDR1 SNHLY, CDR2 FYNNEI. This CDR3 reads CASSRDRGSSPLHF. The CDR3, as DNA: TGTGCCAGCAGCCGGGACAGGGGGAGTTCACCCCTCCACTTT.

This clone was seen a single time. This chain links TRBV4-1 with TRBJ2-1; D may be TRBD2 (5 bases). The CDR3 has 16 residues. Between the trimmed V and J ends, which lost 1 base and 5 bases, there was a span of 15 bases. Germline V lookup: CDR1 MGHRA, CDR2 YSYEKL. CDR3 residues: CASSQGRLSGNNEQFF. CDR3 bases: TGCGCCAGCAGCCAAGGGCGACTAAGCGGAAACAATGAGCAGTTCTTC.